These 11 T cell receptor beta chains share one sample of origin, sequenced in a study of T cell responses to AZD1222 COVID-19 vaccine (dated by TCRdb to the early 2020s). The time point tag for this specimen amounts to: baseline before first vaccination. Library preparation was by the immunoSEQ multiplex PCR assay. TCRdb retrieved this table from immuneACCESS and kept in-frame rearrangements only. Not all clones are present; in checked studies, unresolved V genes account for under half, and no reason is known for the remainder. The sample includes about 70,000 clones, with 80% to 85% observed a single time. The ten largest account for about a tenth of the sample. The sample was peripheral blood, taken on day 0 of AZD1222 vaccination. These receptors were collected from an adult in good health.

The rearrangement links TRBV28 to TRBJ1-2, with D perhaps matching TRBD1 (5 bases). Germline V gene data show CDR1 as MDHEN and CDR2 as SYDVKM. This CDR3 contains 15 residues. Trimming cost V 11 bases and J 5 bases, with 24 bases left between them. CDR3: CAVGRGSAHLYGYTF. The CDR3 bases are TGTGCCGTGGGACGTGGGAGTGCTCACCTATATGGCTACACCTTC.

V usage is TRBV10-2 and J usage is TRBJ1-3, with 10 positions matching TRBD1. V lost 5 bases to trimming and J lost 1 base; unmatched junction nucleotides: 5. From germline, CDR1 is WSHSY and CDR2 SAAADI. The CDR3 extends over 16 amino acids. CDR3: CASSSGTGESGNTIYF. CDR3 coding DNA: TGCGCCAGCAGTTCCGGGACAGGGGAATCTGGAAACACCATATATTTT.

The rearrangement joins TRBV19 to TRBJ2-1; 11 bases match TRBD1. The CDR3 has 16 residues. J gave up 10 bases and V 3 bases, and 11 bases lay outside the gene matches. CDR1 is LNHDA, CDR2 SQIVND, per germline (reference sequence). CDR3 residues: CASSMSGTGGSGEQFF. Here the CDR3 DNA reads TGTGCCAGTAGTATGTCCGGGACAGGGGGGTCTGGGGAGCAGTTCTTC.

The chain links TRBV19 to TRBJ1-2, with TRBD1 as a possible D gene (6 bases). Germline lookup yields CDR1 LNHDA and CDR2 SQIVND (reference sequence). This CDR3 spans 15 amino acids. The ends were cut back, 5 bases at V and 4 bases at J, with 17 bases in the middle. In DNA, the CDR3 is TGTGCCAGTAGTCCCGGGACACCAGAGGTCTATGGCTACACCTTC. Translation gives CASSPGTPEVYGYTF.

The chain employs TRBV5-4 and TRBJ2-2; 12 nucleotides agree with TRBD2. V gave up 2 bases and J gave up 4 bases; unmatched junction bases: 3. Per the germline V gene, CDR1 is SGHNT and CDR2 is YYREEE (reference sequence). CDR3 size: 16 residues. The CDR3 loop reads CASSFLAGGSTGELFF. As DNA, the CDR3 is TGTGCCAGCAGCTTCCTAGCGGGGGGGAGCACCGGGGAGCTGTTTTTT.

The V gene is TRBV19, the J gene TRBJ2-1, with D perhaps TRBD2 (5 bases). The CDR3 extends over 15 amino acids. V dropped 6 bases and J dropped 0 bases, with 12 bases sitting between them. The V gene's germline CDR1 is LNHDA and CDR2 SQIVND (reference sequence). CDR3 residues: CASRGGLSSYNEQFF. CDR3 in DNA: TGTGCCAGTAGAGGAGGATTGAGCTCCTACAATGAGCAGTTCTTC.

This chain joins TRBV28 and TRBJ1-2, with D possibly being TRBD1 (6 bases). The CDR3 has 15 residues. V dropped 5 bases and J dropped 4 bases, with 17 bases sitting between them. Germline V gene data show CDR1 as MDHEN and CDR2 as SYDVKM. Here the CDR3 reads CASSPPSQGSYGYTF. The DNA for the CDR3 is TGTGCCAGCAGTCCACCTTCGCAGGGGAGCTATGGCTACACCTTC.

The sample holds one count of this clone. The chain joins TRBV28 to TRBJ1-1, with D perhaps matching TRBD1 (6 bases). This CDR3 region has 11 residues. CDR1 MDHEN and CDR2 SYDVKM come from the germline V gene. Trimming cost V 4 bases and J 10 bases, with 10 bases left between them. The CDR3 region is CASSSGVRAFF. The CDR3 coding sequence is TGTGCCAGCAGTTCAGGGGTTCGAGCTTTCTTT.

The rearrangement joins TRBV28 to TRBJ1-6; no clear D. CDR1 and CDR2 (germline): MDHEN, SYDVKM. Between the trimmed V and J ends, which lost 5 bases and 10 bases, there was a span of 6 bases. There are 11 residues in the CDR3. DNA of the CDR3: TGTGCCAGCAGTCCCTCCTCACCCCTCCACTTT. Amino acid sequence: CASSPSSPLHF.

CDR3 protein: CASSEGRQGWNTQYF. The DNA of the CDR3 is TGTGCCAGCAGTGAGGGGAGGCAGGGGTGGAATACGCAGTATTTT. V usage is TRBV2 and J usage is TRBJ2-3, with D possibly being TRBD1 or TRBD2 (6 bases each). In germline, CDR1 is SNHLY, CDR2 FYNNEI. This CDR3 spans 15 amino acids. Trimming cost V 3 bases and J 7 bases, with 17 bases left between them. The full variable domain, in which reference TRBV2 and TRBJ2-3 provide the parts outside the CDR3, is EPEVTQTPSHQVTQMGQEVILRCVPISNHLYFYWYRQILGQKVEFLVSFYNNEISEKSEIFDDQFSVERPDGSNFTLKIRSTKLEDSAMYFCASSEGRQGWNTQYFGPGTRLTVL.

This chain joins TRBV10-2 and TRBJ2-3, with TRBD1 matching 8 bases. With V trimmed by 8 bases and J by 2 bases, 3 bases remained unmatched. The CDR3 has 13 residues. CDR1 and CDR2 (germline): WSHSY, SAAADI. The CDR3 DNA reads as TGCGCCAGCCGGACAGGGAACACAGATACGCAGTATTTT. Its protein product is CASRTGNTDTQYF.